The 10 T cell receptor beta chains in this list originate from one sample, sequenced in a study of T cells in Graves' hyperthyroidism and ophthalmopathy. What was amplified from RNA transcripts were TCR beta CDR3 regions. During a first-round RT-PCR of the TCR CDR3, the HTBI primer set was used. TCRdb analysed the multiplex PCR reads with MiXCR anew, one entry per CDR3 protein. Among under 400,000 distinct CDR3 sequences listed, 15% to 20% were seen once. What was sequenced was blood. The receptors originated from a woman between 45 and 60 years old with Graves' hyperthyroidism.

The rearrangement links TRBV20-1 to TRBJ2-5, with no clear D. The CDR3 is made up of 12 amino acids. V lost 3 bases to trimming and J lost 4 bases, with 9 bases between them. Germline CDR1 and CDR2: DFQATT and SNEGSKA (reference sequence). Written as DNA, the CDR3 is TGCAGTGCTAGTTTGGTCGGAGAGACCCAGTACTTC. Translating gives CSASLVGETQYF.

This clonotype was seen ten or more times. V usage is TRBV18 and J usage is TRBJ1-2; D gene ambiguous. V gave up 3 bases and J gave up 0 bases, with 11 bases separating them. CDR1 is KGHSH, CDR2 LQKENI, per germline. The CDR3 is 15 amino acids. The CDR3 sequence: CASSPRPVANYGYTF. CDR3 DNA sequence: TGTGCCAGCTCACCGCGGCCGGTCGCTAACTATGGCTACACCTTC.

This sequence joins TRBV29-1 and TRBJ2-2; the match to TRBD1 covers 8 bases. The germline V gene encodes CDR1 SQVTM and CDR2 ANQGSEA. This CDR3 has 12 amino acids. V shed 8 bases, J shed 6 bases, and the junction held 5 bases outside the gene matches. The CDR3 is CSYDRGSGELFF. For the CDR3, the DNA is TGCAGCTATGACAGGGGCTCCGGGGAGCTGTTTTTT.

This clonotype has ten or more counts. The chain combines TRBV20-1 with TRBJ2-1, with TRBD1 matching 9 bases. The CDR3 is 14 residues long. Unmatched junction bases numbered 5, after V lost 6 bases and J lost 2 bases. Looked up from germline, CDR1 is DFQATT and CDR2 is SNEGSKA (reference sequence). The CDR3 sequence: CSAHWTGAYNEQFF. The CDR3 DNA follows: TGCAGTGCCCACTGGACAGGGGCCTACAATGAGCAGTTCTTC.

The chain is built from TRBV28 and TRBJ2-2, with a tentative D call TRBD1 (6 bases). The CDR3 extends over 14 amino acids. Germline V lookup: CDR1 MDHEN, CDR2 SYDVKM. Trimming removed 8 bases from V and 2 bases from J, with 12 bases in between. In DNA, the CDR3 is TGTGCCAGCCAGGGGTTATCAAACACCGGGGAGCTGTTTTTT. Its protein is CASQGLSNTGELFF.

This clonotype has a handful of counts. The rearrangement joins TRBV10-2 to TRBJ2-3, with 8 bases identical to TRBD2. Trimming took 2 bases from V and 6 from J; bases not matched to a gene: 4. Per the germline V gene, CDR1 is WSHSY and CDR2 is SAAADI. The CDR3 extends over 14 amino acids. CDR3 nucleotide sequence: TGCGCCAGCAGTGAGAATGGCGGGAGGGATACGCAGTATTTT. It specifies CASSENGGRDTQYF.

J is TRBJ1-4 and V is TRBV12-3 or TRBV12-4; possible D gene TRBD1, 6 bases. Trimming pared 1 base from V and 11 bases from J, leaving 17 bases between. CDR3 length: 15 amino acids. For the CDR3, the DNA is TGTGCCAGCAGTTTAGAGGGGGAGGCGGGGCGGAAACTGTTTTTT. Its translation is CASSLEGEAGRKLFF.

The chain couples TRBV27 to TRBJ2-7; D not certain. Between the trimmed V and J ends, which lost 2 bases and 0 bases, there was a span of 11 bases. There are 15 residues in the CDR3. CDR1 and CDR2 from the germline V gene are MNHEY and SMNVEV (reference sequence). CDR3 region: CASSLGLGDSYEQYF. The CDR3 DNA sequence: TGTGCCAGCAGTTTAGGCCTAGGAGACTCCTACGAGCAGTACTTC.

As regards this clonotype: A much larger clone lies a single base off, so this may be a read error. The J gene is TRBJ2-7, the V gene TRBV5-1; perhaps TRBD1 as D (6 bases). CDR1 and CDR2 (germline): SGHRS, YFSETQ. V lost 4 bases and J lost 3, with 17 bases in between. The CDR3 is 15 residues long. DNA for the CDR3: TGCGCCAGCAGCGGGCCCCCCGACAGGATCTACGAGCAGTACTTC. This translates into CASSGPPDRIYEQYF.

This clonotype was recorded many times. The chain joins TRBV20-1 to TRBJ1-1; D uncertain. CDR3 length: 12 amino acids. V was shortened by 5 bases and J by 0 bases, with 7 bases between the two germline ends. Germline CDR1 DFQATT, CDR2 SNEGSKA (reference sequence). The CDR3 protein is CSADSMNTEAFF. In DNA, the CDR3 is TGCAGTGCTGACTCCATGAACACTGAAGCTTTCTTT.